The subject of this entry is one TCR beta chain. Its antigen is currently unknown. The data derive from a study of beta chain features in type 1 diabetes. Markers CD45RO/CCR7/CD25/CD127/CD95/CD27 served to sort CD4+ naive, central memory, regulatory and stem cell-like memory cells. As every portion of the isolated RNA was reverse transcribed, the sequencing read expressed TCRB transcripts. Method: immunoSEQ multiplex PCR; TCRdb's copy keeps in-frame clones and lacks some. The sample has 330,000 or so clones, 12% to 15% seen once; the top ten hold around 7%. Study-level results: For TCRB rearrangement, an influence of HLA type remained unresolved here. Lower insertion and higher deletion counts appeared at VDJ junctions in type 1 diabetes patients. A moderate, significant TCRB CDR3 shortening appeared in type 1 diabetes across four CD4+ subsets.

The germline gives CDR1 SEHNR, CDR2 FQNEAQ (reference sequence). CDR3 length: 15 amino acids. V lost 4 bases to trimming and J lost 1 base, with 13 bases between them. This rearrangement joins TRBV7-9 to TRBJ2-5, with D possibly matching TRBD2 (5 bases). The clonotype comes from a man aged 25-45 years in good health. Sequencing used central memory CD4+ T cells from blood. The CDR3: CASSSEGSFQETQYF. The CDR3 nucleotides are TGTGCCAGCAGCTCCGAGGGTAGTTTCCAAGAGACCCAGTACTTC.